This TCR beta chain came from a study of CD8 T cells in Susac syndrome. The individuals used as controls were healthy donors who had been matched for both age and sex. CDR3 length: 11 amino acids. Trimming left V 6 bases short and J 2 bases short, with 8 bases between. Per the germline V gene, CDR1 is DFQATT and CDR2 is SNEGSKA (reference sequence). It was with random hexamers that roughly 0.5 to 1 ug RNA was reverse transcribed. TCRdb redid the calling of the immunoSEQ multiplex PCR reads with MiXCR, one entry per CDR3 protein. The sample gives roughly 180,000 distinct CDR3 sequences, about 95% of which show up once; about 0.1% is in the top ten.

This sequence originates from a human donor in good health. The sample comprised CD4+ T cells from PBMCs. The chain links TRBV20-1 to TRBJ2-7, with no clear D. The CDR3 loop reads CSAPRPYEQYF. CDR3 coding DNA: TGCAGTGCCCCGAGGCCCTACGAGCAGTACTTC.